A few counts support the clone carrying this T cell receptor beta chain. Its antigen remains unknown. Autoimmune disease history or systemic immunosuppression led to patients being barred. Germline CDR1 SEHNR, CDR2 FQNEAQ (reference sequence). V gave up 1 base and J gave up 5 bases; unmatched junction bases: 4. This CDR3 is built from 15 residues. The data were taken from a study of OX40 agonist ivuxolimab in advanced cancers. Looking at the study overall: At doses from 0.01 to 10 mg/kg, patients were given intravenous ivuxolimab every 2 weeks.

Study results and limitations: Expanded peripheral T cells had an undetermined antigen specificity. Among the lowest peripheral clonal expansion occurred in 0.1-3.0 mg/kg partial responders.

The protocol was immunoSEQ multiplex PCR, while the TCRdb copy is restricted to in-frame clones and leaves out a portion. The repertoire holds 50,000 to 70,000 clones, with roughly 93% as singletons. The gene calls are TRBV7-9 and TRBJ1-4, with 7 bases fitting TRBD1. The receptor was isolated from an adult with an advanced solid tumor such as melanoma, head and neck, liver or kidney cancer. Sequenced here: CD4+ or CD8+ T cells sorted from blood, sampled in a trial of the OX40 agonist ivuxolimab. The CDR3: CASSLDETGNEKLFF. The CDR3 DNA is TGTGCCAGCAGCTTAGATGAGACAGGGAATGAAAAACTGTTTTTT.